This is a list of T cell receptor beta chains from one sample in a study of cytomegalovirus exposure and HLA in healthy donors. Measured with immunoSEQ multiplex PCR; TCRdb has only the in-frame clones, and not every one. The sample has under 45,000 clones, about 80% seen once; the top ten hold 1.4%. Sequenced material: PBMCs. The receptors were sampled from a man aged 25 to 45 in good health and CMV-seronegative. Each CDR3 is given with its conserved first and last residue. The D gene is left open where the match is weak. Clone size is given for some rows only: seen once, a few or many times, or a class if the clone is expanded.

>TRBJ2-7|.|.|TRBV27
TGTGCCAGCGCTACGACATCGTGGCGCTCCTACGAGCAGTACTTC
CASATTSWRSYEQYF
>TRBJ1-5|.|.|TRBV28
TGTGCCAGCAGTCCTCGGGGGGATGCGCCCCAGCATTTT
CASSPRGDAPQHF
>TRBJ2-3|.|TRBD1|TRBV6-6
TGTGCCAGCAGCCGGACAGGGGAGGGGGCAGATACGCAGTATTTT
CASSRTGEGADTQYF
>TRBJ2-2|.|TRBD2|TRBV19
TGTGCCAGTAGTATAGGGCAACTAGCGGGCCACATCCTCCCGCGAGAGCTGTTTTTT
CASSIGQLAGHILPRELFF
>TRBJ1-2|.|.|TRBV6-5
TGTGCCAGCAGCTCGACCGGGACAAGGGTCCCTGGCTACACCTTC
CASSSTGTRVPGYTF
>TRBJ2-2|.|.|TRBV7-9
TGTTCCAGCAGCTTGGAGACCGGGGAGCTGTTTTTT
CSSSLETGELFF
>TRBJ2-1|.|TRBD1|TRBV30
TGTGCCTGGTGGGACAGGGGGAATGAGCAGTTCTTC
CAWWDRGNEQFF
>TRBJ2-1|.|TRBD2|TRBV5-4
TGTGCCAGCAGCCCAGGGACTAGCGGGCGCTTAGGTCAGGAGCAGTTCTTC
CASSPGTSGRLGQEQFF
>TRBJ2-3|.|.|TRBV28
TGTGCCAGCGCTCTAAGGCGGGACAGCAGTCTTTCTAGCACAGATACGCAGTATTTT
CASALRRDSSLSSTDTQYF
>TRBJ2-2|.|.|TRBV15
TGTGCCACCAGCGGCCCGGAGTGGCGGACCGGGGAGCTGTTTTTT
CATSGPEWRTGELFF
>TRBJ1-4|.|TRBD1|TRBV2
TGTGCCAGCAGGAGACAGGGGGGACCTAATGAAAAACTGTTTTTT
CASRRQGGPNEKLFF
>TRBJ2-4|few|TRBD1|TRBV2
TGTGCCAGCAGTGAAACAGGGGGCGCGAGCAAAAACATTCAGTACTTC
CASSETGGASKNIQYF
>TRBJ2-1|.|TRBD2|TRBV4-3
TGCGCCAGCAGCCAAGATGGGACTAGCGGGGGGATAGAGCAGTTCTTC
CASSQDGTSGGIEQFF
>TRBJ1-5|few|.|TRBV30
TGTGCCTGGAGGGAGGGTTATAGCAATCAGCCCCAGCATTTT
CAWREGYSNQPQHF
>TRBJ2-7|.|TRBD1|TRBV2
TGTGCCAGCAGTCTTGGGACAGGGGTCTACGAGCAGTACTTC
CASSLGTGVYEQYF
>TRBJ2-1|.|.|TRBV15
TGTGCCACCAGCAGGATCGAAACAAGAGGCAATGAGCAGTTCTTC
CATSRIETRGNEQFF
>TRBJ2-7|.|.|TRBV6-1
TGTGCCAGCAGCTTTACCGGGAACTACGAGCAGTACTTC
CASSFTGNYEQYF
>TRBJ2-1|.|.|TRBV30
TGTGCCTGGGCGGCCCTCAATGAGCAGTTCTTC
CAWAALNEQFF
>TRBJ2-3|.|.|TRBV7-2
TGTGCCAGCAGCTTAGGACTCGGTAACACAGATACGCAGTATTTT
CASSLGLGNTDTQYF
>TRBJ2-3|.|TRBD1|TRBV19
TGTGCCAGTAGGACAGGGGGTTCAGCAGATACGCAGTATTTT
CASRTGGSADTQYF